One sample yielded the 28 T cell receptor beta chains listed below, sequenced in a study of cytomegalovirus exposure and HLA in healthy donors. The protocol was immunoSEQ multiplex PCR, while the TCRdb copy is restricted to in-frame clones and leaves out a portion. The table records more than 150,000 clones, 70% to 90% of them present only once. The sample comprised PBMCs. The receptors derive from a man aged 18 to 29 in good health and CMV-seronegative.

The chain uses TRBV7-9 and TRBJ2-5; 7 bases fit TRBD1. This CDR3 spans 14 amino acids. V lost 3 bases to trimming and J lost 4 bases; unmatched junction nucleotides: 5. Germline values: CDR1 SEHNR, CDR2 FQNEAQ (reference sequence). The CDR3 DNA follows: TGTGCCAGCAGCTTGGGTAGGGGGCCAGAGACCCAGTACTTC. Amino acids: CASSLGRGPETQYF.

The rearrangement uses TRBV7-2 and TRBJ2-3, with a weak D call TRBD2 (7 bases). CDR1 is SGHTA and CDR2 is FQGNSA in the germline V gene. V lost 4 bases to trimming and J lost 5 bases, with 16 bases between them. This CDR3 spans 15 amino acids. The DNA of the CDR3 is TGTGCCAGCAGCTACCGCCCGGGGGGCGTAGATACGCAGTATTTT. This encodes CASSYRPGGVDTQYF.

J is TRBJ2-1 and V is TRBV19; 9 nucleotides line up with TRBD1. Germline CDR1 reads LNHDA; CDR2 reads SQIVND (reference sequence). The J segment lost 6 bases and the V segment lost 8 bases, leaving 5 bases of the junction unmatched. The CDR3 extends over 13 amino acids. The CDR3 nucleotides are TGTGCCAGTGGGACAGGGTGGTTCAATGAGCAGTTCTTC. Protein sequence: CASGTGWFNEQFF.

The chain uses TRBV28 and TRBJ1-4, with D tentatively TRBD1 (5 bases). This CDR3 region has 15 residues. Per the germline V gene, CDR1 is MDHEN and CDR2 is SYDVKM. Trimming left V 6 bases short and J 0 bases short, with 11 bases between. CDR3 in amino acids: CASSPGGATNEKLFF. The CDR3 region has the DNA TGTGCCAGCAGCCCTGGGGGGGCAACTAATGAAAAACTGTTTTTT. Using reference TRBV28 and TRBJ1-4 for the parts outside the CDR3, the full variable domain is DVKVTQSSRYLVKRTGEKVFLECVQDMDHENMFWYRQDPGLGLRLIYFSYDVKMKEKGDIPEGYSVSREKKERFSLILESASTNQTSMYLCASSPGGATNEKLFFGSGTQLSVL.

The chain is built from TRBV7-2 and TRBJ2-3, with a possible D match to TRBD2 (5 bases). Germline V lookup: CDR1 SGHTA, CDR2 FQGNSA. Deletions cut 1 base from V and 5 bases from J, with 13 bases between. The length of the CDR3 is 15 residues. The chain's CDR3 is CASSLGTPGLDTQYF. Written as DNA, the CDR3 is TGTGCCAGCAGCTTAGGGACTCCCGGGTTAGATACGCAGTATTTT.

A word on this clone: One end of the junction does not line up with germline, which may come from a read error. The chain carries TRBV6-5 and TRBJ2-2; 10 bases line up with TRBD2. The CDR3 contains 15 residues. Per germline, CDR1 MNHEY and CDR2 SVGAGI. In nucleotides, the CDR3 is TGTGCCAGCAGTGACTCTAGCGGGAGCACCGGGGAGCTGTTTTTT. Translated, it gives CASSDSSGSTGELFF.

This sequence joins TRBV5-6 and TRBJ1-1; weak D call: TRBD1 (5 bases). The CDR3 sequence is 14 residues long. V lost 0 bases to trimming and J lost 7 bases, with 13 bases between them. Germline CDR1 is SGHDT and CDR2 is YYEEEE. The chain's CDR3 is CASSLGGRQIEAFF. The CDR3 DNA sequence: TGTGCCAGCAGCTTGGGGGGCAGGCAAATTGAAGCTTTCTTT.

The CDR3 sequence is CASSLDGTGREQYF. CDR3 in DNA: TGCGCCAGCAGCTTGGACGGGACAGGGCGGGAGCAGTACTTC. This chain connects TRBV5-1 to TRBJ2-7; TRBD1 matches 9 bases. This CDR3 has 14 amino acids. Losses at the gene ends were 0 bases for V and 7 bases for J; bases not matched to a gene: 5. Germline CDR1 reads SGHRS; CDR2 reads YFSETQ.

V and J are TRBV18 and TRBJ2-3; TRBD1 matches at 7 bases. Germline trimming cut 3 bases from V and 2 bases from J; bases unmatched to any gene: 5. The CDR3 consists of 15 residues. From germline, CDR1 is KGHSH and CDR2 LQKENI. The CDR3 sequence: CASSPGQVYTDTQYF. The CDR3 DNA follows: TGTGCCAGCTCACCCGGACAGGTCTACACAGATACGCAGTATTTT.

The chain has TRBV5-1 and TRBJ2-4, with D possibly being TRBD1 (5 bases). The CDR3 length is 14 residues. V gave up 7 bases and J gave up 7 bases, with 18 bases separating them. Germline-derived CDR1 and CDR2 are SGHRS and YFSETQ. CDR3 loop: CASFGQPSDNIQYF. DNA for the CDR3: TGCGCCAGCTTTGGACAACCCTCGGACAACATTCAGTACTTC.

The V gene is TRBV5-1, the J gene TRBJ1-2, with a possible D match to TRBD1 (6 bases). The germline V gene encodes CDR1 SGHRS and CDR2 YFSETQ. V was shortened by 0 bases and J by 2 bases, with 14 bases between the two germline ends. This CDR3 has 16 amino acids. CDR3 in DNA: TGCGCCAGCAGCTTGGAGTCGGGGGGGCGCAACTATGGCTACACCTTC. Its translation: CASSLESGGRNYGYTF.

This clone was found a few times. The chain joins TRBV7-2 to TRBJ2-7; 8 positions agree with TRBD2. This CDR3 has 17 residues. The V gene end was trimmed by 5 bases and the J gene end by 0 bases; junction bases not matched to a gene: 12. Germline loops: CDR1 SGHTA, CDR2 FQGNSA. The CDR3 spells CASSKPLAGLSSYEQYF. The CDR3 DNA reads TGTGCCAGCAGCAAGCCCCTAGCGGGCCTCAGCTCCTACGAGCAGTACTTC.

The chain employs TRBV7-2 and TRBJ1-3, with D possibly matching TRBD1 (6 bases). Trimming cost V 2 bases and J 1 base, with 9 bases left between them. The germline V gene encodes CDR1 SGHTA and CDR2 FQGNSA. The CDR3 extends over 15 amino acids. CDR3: CASSLTGFSGNTIYF. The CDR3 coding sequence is TGTGCCAGCAGCTTAACAGGGTTTTCTGGAAACACCATATATTTT.

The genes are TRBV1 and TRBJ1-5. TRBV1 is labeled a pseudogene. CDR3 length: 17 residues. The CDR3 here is CTSSHRDGEGSNQPQHF. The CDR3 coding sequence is TGCACCAGCAGCCACCGGGACGGGGAGGGGAGCAATCAGCCCCAGCATTTT.

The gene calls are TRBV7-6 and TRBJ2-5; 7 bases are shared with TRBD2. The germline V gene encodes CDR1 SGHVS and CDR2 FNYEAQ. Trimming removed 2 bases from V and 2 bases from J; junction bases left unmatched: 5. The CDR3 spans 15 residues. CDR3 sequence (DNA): TGTGCCAGCAGCTTAAATCGGCGGGGGCAAGAGACCCAGTACTTC. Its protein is CASSLNRRGQETQYF.

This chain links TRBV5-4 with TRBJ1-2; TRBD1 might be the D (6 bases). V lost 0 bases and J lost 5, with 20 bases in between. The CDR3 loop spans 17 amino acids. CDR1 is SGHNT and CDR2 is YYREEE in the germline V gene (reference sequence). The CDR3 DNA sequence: TGTGCCAGCAGCTTGGACCCTTTTAGGTCAGGGGTTTATGGCTACACCTTC. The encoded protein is CASSLDPFRSGVYGYTF.

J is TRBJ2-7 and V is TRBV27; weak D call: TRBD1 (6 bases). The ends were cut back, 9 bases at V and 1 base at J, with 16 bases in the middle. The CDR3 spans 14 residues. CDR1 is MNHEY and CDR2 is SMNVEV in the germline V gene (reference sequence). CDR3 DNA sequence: TGTGCCAGTATCAGAACGGGACATTCCTACGAGCAGTACTTC. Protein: CASIRTGHSYEQYF.

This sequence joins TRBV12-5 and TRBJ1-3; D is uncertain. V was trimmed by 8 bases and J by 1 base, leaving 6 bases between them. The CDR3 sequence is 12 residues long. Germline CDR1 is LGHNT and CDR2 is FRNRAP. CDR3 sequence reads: CASWRSGNTIYF. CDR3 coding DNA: TGTGCTAGTTGGAGATCTGGAAACACCATATATTTT.

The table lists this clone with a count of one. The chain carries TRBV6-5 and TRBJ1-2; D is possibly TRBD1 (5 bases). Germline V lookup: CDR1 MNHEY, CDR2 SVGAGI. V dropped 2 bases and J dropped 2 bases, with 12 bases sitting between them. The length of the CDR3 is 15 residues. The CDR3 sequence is CASSYRQGSNYGYTF. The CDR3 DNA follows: TGTGCCAGCAGTTACCGCCAGGGCTCCAACTATGGCTACACCTTC.

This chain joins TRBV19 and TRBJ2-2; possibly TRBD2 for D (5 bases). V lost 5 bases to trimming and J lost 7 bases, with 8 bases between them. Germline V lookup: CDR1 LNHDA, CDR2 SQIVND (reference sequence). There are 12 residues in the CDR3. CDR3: CASSRSGGELFF. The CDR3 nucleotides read TGTGCCAGTAGTCGAAGCGGCGGGGAGCTGTTTTTT. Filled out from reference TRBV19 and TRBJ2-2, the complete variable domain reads DGGITQSPKYLFRKEGQNVTLSCEQNLNHDAMYWYRQDPGQGLRLIYYSQIVNDFQKGDIAEGYSVSREKKESFPLTVTSAQKNPTAFYLCASSRSGGELFFGEGSRLTVL.

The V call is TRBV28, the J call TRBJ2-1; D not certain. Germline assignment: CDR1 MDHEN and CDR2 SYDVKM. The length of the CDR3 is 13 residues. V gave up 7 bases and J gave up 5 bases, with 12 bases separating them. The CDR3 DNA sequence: TGTGCCAGCACCCCTAGAGTACACAATGAGCAGTTCTTC. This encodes CASTPRVHNEQFF. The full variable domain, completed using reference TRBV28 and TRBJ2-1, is DVKVTQSSRYLVKRTGEKVFLECVQDMDHENMFWYRQDPGLGLRLIYFSYDVKMKEKGDIPEGYSVSREKKERFSLILESASTNQTSMYLCASTPRVHNEQFFGPGTRLTVL.

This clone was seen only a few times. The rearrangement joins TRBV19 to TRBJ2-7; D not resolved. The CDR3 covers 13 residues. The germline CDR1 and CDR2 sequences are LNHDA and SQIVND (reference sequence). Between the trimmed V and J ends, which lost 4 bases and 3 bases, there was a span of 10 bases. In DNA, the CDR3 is TGTGCCAGTAGTACAGGAAACCTCTACGAGCAGTACTTC. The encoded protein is CASSTGNLYEQYF.

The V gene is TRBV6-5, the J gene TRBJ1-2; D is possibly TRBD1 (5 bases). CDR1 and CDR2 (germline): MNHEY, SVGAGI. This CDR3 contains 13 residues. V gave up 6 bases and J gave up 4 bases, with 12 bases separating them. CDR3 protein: CASSLDSLYGYTF. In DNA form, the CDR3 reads TGTGCCAGCAGCCTCGACAGTCTCTATGGCTACACCTTC.

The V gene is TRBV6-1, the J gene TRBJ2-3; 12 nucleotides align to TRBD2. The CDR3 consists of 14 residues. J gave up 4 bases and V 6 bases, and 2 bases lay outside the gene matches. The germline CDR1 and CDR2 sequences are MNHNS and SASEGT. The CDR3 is CASRTSGSPDTQYF. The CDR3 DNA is TGTGCCAGCAGGACTAGCGGGAGCCCAGATACGCAGTATTTT.

Written as DNA, the CDR3 is TGTGCCAGCAGTCTTTCCGGGACTAGGGTACAAGAGACCCAGTACTTC. Its translation is CASSLSGTRVQETQYF. This sequence joins TRBV7-9 and TRBJ2-5, with TRBD2 matching 8 bases. The J segment lost 2 bases and the V segment lost 6 bases, leaving 11 bases of the junction unmatched. The CDR3 sequence is 16 residues long. Germline lookup yields CDR1 SEHNR and CDR2 FQNEAQ (reference sequence).

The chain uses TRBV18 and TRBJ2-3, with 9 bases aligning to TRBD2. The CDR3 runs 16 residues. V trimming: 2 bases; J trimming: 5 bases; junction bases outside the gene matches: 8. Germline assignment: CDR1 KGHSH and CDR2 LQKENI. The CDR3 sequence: CASSPTQREAIDTQYF. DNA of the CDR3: TGTGCCAGCTCACCAACGCAGCGGGAGGCGATAGATACGCAGTATTTT.

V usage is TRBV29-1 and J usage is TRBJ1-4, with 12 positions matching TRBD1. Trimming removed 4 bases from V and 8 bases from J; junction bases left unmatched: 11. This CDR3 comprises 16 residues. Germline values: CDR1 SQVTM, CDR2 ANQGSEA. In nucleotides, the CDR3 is TGCAGCGTTGTAGGGGGACAGGGGGCTTTTACGGAAAAACTGTTTTTT. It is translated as CSVVGGQGAFTEKLFF.

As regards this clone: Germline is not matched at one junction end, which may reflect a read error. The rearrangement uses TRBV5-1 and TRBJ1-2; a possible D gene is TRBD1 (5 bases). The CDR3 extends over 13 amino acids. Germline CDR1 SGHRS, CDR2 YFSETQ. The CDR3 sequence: CASSLDTEDGYTF. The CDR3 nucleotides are TGCGCCAGCAGTTTGGACACAGAAGATGGCTACACCTTC.